These 21 T cell receptor beta chains originate from one sample sequenced in a study of blood T cell repertoires in COVID-19. Produced via immunoSEQ multiplex PCR; TCRdb's table is partial and in-frame only. Among under 200,000 clones listed, approximately 80% were seen once. The sample comprised PBMCs or T cells enriched from blood (not recorded which). The receptors were sampled from an older woman who had recovered from COVID-19.

The chain links TRBV24-1 to TRBJ2-1, with TRBD1 as a possible D gene (6 bases). The CDR3 consists of 13 residues. In germline, CDR1 is KGHDR, CDR2 SFDVKD. Trimming removed 4 bases from V and 8 bases from J, with 11 bases in between. The chain's CDR3 is CATSDVRGDEQFF. In nucleotides, the CDR3 is TGTGCCACCAGTGACGTCAGGGGAGATGAGCAGTTCTTC.

The V and J genes are TRBV10-3 and TRBJ1-4, with D possibly TRBD1 on 6 matching bases. Trimming took off 6 bases at V and 8 bases at J, with 13 bases between the two ends. This CDR3 has 13 residues. Germline V gives CDR1 ENHRY, CDR2 SYGVKD. CDR3 bases: TGTGCCATCAGCACAAGTCAGGGGGAAAAACTGTTTTTT. It is translated as CAISTSQGEKLFF.

The J gene is TRBJ1-3, the V gene TRBV6-5; perhaps TRBD1 as D (5 bases). The length of the CDR3 is 13 residues. CDR1 is MNHEY, CDR2 SVGAGI, per germline. The V end was cut by 6 bases, the J end by 4 bases, with 10 bases between. The CDR3 DNA is TGTGCCAGCAGCGCGGGGGGAGGAAACACCATATATTTT. Amino acid sequence: CASSAGGGNTIYF.

V and J are TRBV19 and TRBJ2-5; the D is unclear. CDR3 length equals 13 residues. Trimming cost V 1 base and J 5 bases, with 8 bases left between them. Per germline, CDR1 LNHDA and CDR2 SQIVND (reference sequence). CDR3 protein: CASSIARWETQYF. The CDR3 region has the DNA TGTGCCAGTAGTATAGCCCGGTGGGAGACCCAGTACTTC.

This clone has only a few counts. The chain is built from TRBV2 and TRBJ2-1; 8 positions match TRBD2. V was clipped by 7 bases and J by 8 bases; unmatched bases: 4. Germline V gene lookup returns CDR1 SNHLY and CDR2 FYNNEI. The CDR3 consists of 12 residues. The DNA of the CDR3 is TGTGCCAGCAAGGAGACTAGCGATGAGCAGTTCTTC. It is translated as CASKETSDEQFF.

The J gene is TRBJ2-1, the V gene TRBV11-2; 13 nucleotides agree with TRBD2. After removal of 4 bases from V and 6 bases from J, the junction contained 3 bases not matched to a gene. The germline V gene has CDR1 SGHAT and CDR2 FQNNGV. This CDR3 comprises 15 residues. The CDR3 here is CASSYTSGGANEQFF. The DNA for the CDR3 is TGTGCCAGCAGCTATACTAGCGGGGGGGCCAATGAGCAGTTCTTC.

The chain employs TRBV24-1 and TRBJ1-4; 8 positions match TRBD1. The V gene's germline CDR1 is KGHDR and CDR2 SFDVKD. V gave up 3 bases and J gave up 5 bases; unmatched junction bases: 7. The CDR3 totals 16 residues. The DNA of the CDR3 is TGTGCCACCAGTGATAACGGACAGGGTACCAATGAAAAACTGTTTTTT. It is translated as CATSDNGQGTNEKLFF.

The sample holds one count of this clone. The chain uses TRBV6-6 and TRBJ2-5; TRBD1 aligns across 9 bases. This CDR3 has 15 residues. The V gene's germline CDR1 is MNHNY and CDR2 SVGAGI (reference sequence). V trimming: 4 bases; J trimming: 5 bases; junction bases outside the gene matches: 8. The CDR3 is CASSSSRDRDETQYF. As DNA, the CDR3 is TGTGCCAGCAGTTCGTCCCGGGACAGGGATGAGACCCAGTACTTC.

V and J are TRBV2 and TRBJ2-1; 8 positions agree with TRBD1. Germline CDR1 SNHLY, CDR2 FYNNEI. The CDR3 sequence is 16 residues long. Unmatched junction bases numbered 12, after V lost 6 bases and J lost 5 bases. The CDR3 here is CASRPGQGKGNNEQFF. CDR3 nucleotides: TGTGCCAGCAGGCCCGGACAGGGTAAGGGGAACAATGAGCAGTTCTTC. Filled out from reference TRBV2 and TRBJ2-1, the complete variable domain reads EPEVTQTPSHQVTQMGQEVILRCVPISNHLYFYWYRQILGQKVEFLVSFYNNEISEKSEIFDDQFSVERPDGSNFTLKIRSTKLEDSAMYFCASRPGQGKGNNEQFFGPGTRLTVL.

The rearrangement links TRBV19 to TRBJ2-1; 12 bases line up with TRBD1. The CDR3 totals 15 residues. Unmatched junction bases numbered 7, after V lost 5 bases and J lost 8 bases. Germline-derived CDR1 and CDR2 are LNHDA and SQIVND (reference sequence). DNA of the CDR3: TGTGCCAGTAGTGACCGGGACAGGGGGCGGCATGAGCAGTTCTTC. It specifies CASSDRDRGRHEQFF. Filled out from reference TRBV19 and TRBJ2-1, the complete variable domain reads DGGITQSPKYLFRKEGQNVTLSCEQNLNHDAMYWYRQDPGQGLRLIYYSQIVNDFQKGDIAEGYSVSREKKESFPLTVTSAQKNPTAFYLCASSDRDRGRHEQFFGPGTRLTVL.

The chain is built from TRBV4-1 and TRBJ2-7; perhaps TRBD2 as D (6 bases). Germline lookup yields CDR1 MGHRA and CDR2 YSYEKL. The CDR3 spans 14 residues. Trimming pared 4 bases from V and 7 bases from J, leaving 17 bases between. The CDR3 region has the DNA TGCGCCAGCAGCCCCAGAGACGGGGCGGGGGAGCAGTACTTC. Amino acids: CASSPRDGAGEQYF.

The chain joins TRBV5-5 to TRBJ2-5, with D uncertain. V was shortened by 1 base and J by 2 bases, with 12 bases between the two germline ends. CDR1 is SGHKS and CDR2 is YYEKEE in the germline V gene (reference sequence). There are 15 residues in the CDR3. CDR3 nucleotide sequence: TGTGCCAGCAGCTTGCTCGCAGGAAGTCAAGAGACCCAGTACTTC. Its translation is CASSLLAGSQETQYF. The full variable domain, completed using reference TRBV5-5 and TRBJ2-5, is DAGVTQSPTHLIKTRGQQVTLRCSPISGHKSVSWYQQVLGQGPQFIFQYYEKEERGRGNFPDRFSARQFPNYSSELNVNALLLGDSALYLCASSLLAGSQETQYFGPGTRLLVL.

The genes are TRBV11-2 and TRBJ2-5, with 8 bases aligning to TRBD2. This CDR3 spans 15 amino acids. The germline V gene has CDR1 SGHAT and CDR2 FQNNGV. V was pared by 2 bases and J by 2 bases, with 4 bases of the junction left unmatched. The CDR3 nucleotides read TGTGCCAGCAGCTTACGACTAGCGAGACAAGAGACCCAGTACTTC. Translating it yields CASSLRLARQETQYF.

This chain uses TRBV9 with TRBJ1-6, with a possible D match to TRBD1 (6 bases). Trimming removed 0 bases from V and 8 bases from J, with 12 bases in between. Germline CDR1 is SGDLS and CDR2 is YYNGEE. The CDR3 is 15 amino acids. The CDR3 sequence: CASSVGGRGDSPLHF. The DNA for the CDR3 is TGTGCCAGCAGCGTAGGCGGCAGGGGAGATTCACCCCTCCACTTT.

The genes are TRBV7-6 and TRBJ2-3; D is unclear. The CDR3 runs 15 residues. Per germline, CDR1 SGHVS and CDR2 FNYEAQ. Trimming removed 5 bases from V and 7 bases from J, with 19 bases in between. The CDR3 loop reads CASSRRGSLPNTQYF. The CDR3 DNA reads TGTGCCAGCAGCCGCCGCGGTTCCCTCCCCAATACGCAGTATTTT.

This chain connects TRBV5-4 to TRBJ1-6, with D maybe TRBD1 (5 bases). Per the germline V gene, CDR1 is SGHNT and CDR2 is YYREEE (reference sequence). The CDR3 contains 18 residues. Deletions cut 1 base from V and 9 bases from J, with 23 bases between. CDR3 region: CASSLMQGVDVPSSPLHF. CDR3 nucleotides: TGTGCCAGCAGCTTGATGCAAGGGGTCGACGTCCCGAGTTCACCCCTCCACTTT.

The chain combines TRBV6-5 with TRBJ1-5, with 8 bases fitting TRBD1. The CDR3 runs to 14 residues. CDR1 and CDR2 from the germline V gene are MNHEY and SVGAGI. V lost 8 bases and J lost 7; bases outside the gene matches: 10. The CDR3 DNA sequence: TGTGCCAGCGGGTCAACAGGGGGAGGGCAGCCCCAGCATTTT. It encodes CASGSTGGGQPQHF.

V and J are TRBV2 and TRBJ1-2; D call uncertain. The germline CDR1 and CDR2 sequences are SNHLY and FYNNEI. V shed 4 bases and J shed 1 base, with 10 bases lying between them. The CDR3 is 14 amino acids. The CDR3 region has the DNA TGTGCCAGCAGTGTAAACAAATTTAACTATGGCTACACCTTC. This sequence encodes CASSVNKFNYGYTF.

Only a few counts were recorded for this clone. This chain joins TRBV15 and TRBJ2-1; 7 nucleotides line up with TRBD1. V was clipped by 0 bases and J by 5 bases; unmatched bases: 13. Germline-derived CDR1 and CDR2 are LNHNV and YYDKDF (reference sequence). The CDR3 is 18 amino acids. CDR3 loop: CATSRDYTYRTGNNEQFF. CDR3 nucleotide sequence: TGTGCCACCAGCAGAGACTATACCTATAGGACAGGCAACAATGAGCAGTTCTTC.

Points on this clone: The sample carries other DNA sequences with the same CDR3. The rearrangement links TRBV11-3 to TRBJ2-7; 8 bases line up with TRBD1. J gave up 2 bases and V 1 base, and 4 bases lay outside the gene matches. Germline loops: CDR1 SGHNT, CDR2 YENEEA. The CDR3 spans 15 residues. The CDR3 loop reads CASSLAGTGTYEQYF. The CDR3 DNA follows: TGTGCCAGCAGCTTAGCTGGGACAGGTACCTACGAGCAGTACTTC. Based on the CDR3 plus reference TRBV11-3 and TRBJ2-7, the full variable domain is EAGVVQSPRYKIIEKKQPVAFWCNPISGHNTLYWYLQNLGQGPELLIRYENEEAVDDSQLPKDRFSAERLKGVDSTLKIQPAELGDSAVYLCASSLAGTGTYEQYFGPGTRLTVT.

The chain is built from TRBV6-4 and TRBJ1-1, with D unresolved. Looked up from germline, CDR1 is MRHNA and CDR2 is SNTAGT. The CDR3 consists of 13 residues. V was cut by 4 bases and J by 2 bases, with 8 bases left in between. CDR3 nucleotides: TGTGCCAGCAGTGCCGGTCCTAACACTGAAGCTTTCTTT. Protein: CASSAGPNTEAFF.